A single sample gave rise to the 9 T cell receptor beta chains below, sequenced in a study of blood T cells in healthy people across ages. Primers used in a second PCR of about 7 to 12 cycles were a sample-barcoded 5' primer and a J-beta primer mix. TCRdb passed the 5' RACE reads through MiXCR, listing each CDR3 protein once. The table lists more than 700,000 distinct CDR3 sequences, 35% to 50% of them singletons. The source material was blood. The receptors were gathered from a man older than 75 in good health.

V gene TRBV5-1 combines with J gene TRBJ1-1; no clear D. The ends were cut back, 5 bases at V and 1 base at J, with 9 bases in the middle. Germline lookup yields CDR1 SGHRS and CDR2 YFSETQ. CDR3 length: 13 residues. The CDR3 region has the DNA TGCGCCAGCAGAGGCGTGGGGAACACTGAAGCTTTCTTT. This encodes CASRGVGNTEAFF.

This clonotype has ten or more counts. J is TRBJ2-1 and V is TRBV7-9, with TRBD2 as a possible D gene (6 bases). CDR1 SEHNR and CDR2 FQNEAQ come from the germline V gene (reference sequence). The CDR3 has 17 residues. Trimming removed 4 bases at V and 3 bases at J, with 19 bases between. Here the CDR3 reads CASSSPWGETVYNEQFF. The DNA for the CDR3 is TGTGCCAGCAGCTCCCCCTGGGGGGAAACTGTCTACAATGAGCAGTTCTTC.

The V and J genes are TRBV7-3 and TRBJ2-6; D unclear. V lost 7 bases and J lost 2, with 9 bases in between. This CDR3 is 14 amino acids long. Germline V gene data show CDR1 as SGHTA and CDR2 as FQGTGA. This chain's CDR3 is CASKRLTGANVLTF. The CDR3 coding sequence is TGTGCCAGCAAAAGGCTCACTGGGGCCAACGTCCTGACTTTC.

V usage is TRBV20-1 and J usage is TRBJ2-5; the D gene is possibly TRBD1 (6 bases). With 1 base removed from V and 3 bases from J, the gap between germline ends came to 21 bases. The germline V gene encodes CDR1 DFQATT and CDR2 SNEGSKA (reference sequence). This CDR3 comprises 17 residues. CDR3 loop: CSARGGWKRTAKETQYF. CDR3 nucleotide sequence: TGCAGTGCTAGAGGAGGTTGGAAGCGGACAGCCAAAGAGACCCAGTACTTC.

The rearrangement joins TRBV21-1 to TRBJ2-7; the table calls TRBD1, which could not be checked here. TRBV21-1 has pseudogene status. The CDR3 extends over 17 amino acids. CDR3 coding DNA: TGTGCCAGCAGCAATGGTGACACGCTCCCGGGGGAGGGCGAGCAGTACTTC. Residues: CASSNGDTLPGEGEQYF.

This chain's CDR3 is CSARDRGRAGVSLEQYF. CDR3 sequence (DNA): TGCAGTGCTAGAGACCGCGGGAGGGCCGGAGTATCCCTTGAGCAGTACTTC. This chain links TRBV20-1 with TRBJ2-5, with TRBD2 identical over 9 bases. The V gene end was trimmed by 0 bases and the J gene end by 11 bases; junction bases not matched to a gene: 19. CDR3 length: 17 amino acids. Germline CDR1 DFQATT, CDR2 SNEGSKA (reference sequence).

This clonotype has just a few counts. The chain carries TRBV15 and TRBJ2-1; D gene unclear. Trimming took 0 bases from V and 7 from J, leaving 10 bases between them. Germline V CDR1 and CDR2: LNHNV, YYDKDF (reference sequence). The CDR3 has 14 residues. The CDR3 reads CATSRDPSANEQFF. DNA for the CDR3: TGTGCCACCAGCAGAGACCCGAGCGCGAATGAGCAGTTCTTC.

DNA for the CDR3: TGTGCCACAGCCGGGGCGGGAGGCGACAATGAGCAGTTCTTC. Amino acid sequence: CATAGAGGDNEQFF. J is TRBJ2-1 and V is TRBV24-1; 8 positions match TRBD2. The CDR3 spans 14 residues. J gave up 5 bases and V 10 bases, and 9 bases lay outside the gene matches. Germline CDR1 KGHDR, CDR2 SFDVKD.

This clonotype was recorded at least ten times. The chain has TRBV29-1 and TRBJ2-5; D gene unclear. V lost 3 bases, J lost 4 bases, and 12 bases lay in between. Germline CDR1 reads SQVTM; CDR2 reads ANQGSEA. The CDR3 spans 13 residues. The DNA for the CDR3 is TGCAGCGTTGATATTAGGGTCGGAGAGACCCAGTACTTC. The encoded protein is CSVDIRVGETQYF.